This TCR beta chain was documented in a study of regulatory T cells in long-lasting Graves disease. At the level of the study: More than 5 years of antithyroid drugs with positive TSH receptor antibodies defined persistent Graves' disease.

Time point denoted: persistent/refractory GD, antithyroid drugs over 5 years with positive TRAb. After RNA was extracted from PBMCs, the TCR library was made from it. Assembly of TCR beta libraries relied on iRepertoire HTBI primers together with Arm-PCR of CDR3 regions. A single record per CDR3 protein comes from TCRdb applying MiXCR to the multiplex PCR reads. The table includes 600,000 to 850,000 distinct CDR3 sequences, around 30% detected once. Germline V CDR1 and CDR2: SQVTM, ANQGSEA. After removal of 5 bases from V and 10 bases from J, the junction contained 12 bases not matched to a gene. The CDR3 runs 13 residues.

The source of this sequence is a female donor with Graves disease. The sample consisted of peripheral blood mononuclear cells (PBMCs), taken when the disease was refractory, from a patient treated with antithyroid drugs. The chain has TRBV29-1 and TRBJ1-1; TRBD1 matches 8 bases. Here the CDR3 DNA reads TGCAGCGTTTTCCTGGACAGGGAAGTTATAGCTTTCTTT. This gives the protein CSVFLDREVIAFF.